Listed below are T cell receptor beta chains from one sample, sequenced in a study of control samples from healthy donors and cancer patients. Some clones are missing from TCRdb's copy, which holds only in-frame ones; the method was immunoSEQ multiplex PCR. The sample contains some 100,000 clones, over 90% of which appear only once. Sequencing input: blood. These receptors were taken from a man aged 18 to 30 in good health. Both conserved end residues are part of each CDR3. Part of the rows lack a size; the others show once, few, many or a class for expanded clones.

TRBV29-1,NA,TRBJ2-1,CSVDVREGNEQFF
TRBV3-1/TRBV3-2,NA,TRBJ1-6,CASSQTVGAPLHF
TRBV18,NA,TRBJ1-2,CASSQSRDSSNYGYTF
TRBV12-3/TRBV12-4,NA,TRBJ2-1,CASSEGLAPFF
TRBV5-8,NA,TRBJ1-1,CASSLRTNTEAFF
TRBV9,NA,TRBJ2-2,CASSSSGSGTGELFF
TRBV6-5,few,TRBJ2-5,CASSYSGSAGETQYF
TRBV6-5,NA,TRBJ2-7,CASSLIAGGVEQYF
TRBV5-1,NA,TRBJ1-1,CASKRQGNENTEAFF
TRBV2,NA,TRBJ2-7,CASSGGLALYEQYF
TRBV13,NA,TRBJ1-1,CASSLARGTGGTEAFF
TRBV27,NA,TRBJ2-1,CASSPSTSGSHEQFF
TRBV2,NA,TRBJ2-1,CASSDQPIEQFF
TRBV4-1,NA,TRBJ2-1,CASSQPGTSSYNEQFF
TRBV7-2,NA,TRBJ2-2,CASSFAGTGKLTGELFF
TRBV27,NA,TRBJ1-2,CASSEGTAHGYTF
TRBV7-6,once,TRBJ2-1,CASSLDVRVF
TRBV2,NA,TRBJ2-1,CASSPQGVNNEQFF
TRBV19,NA,TRBJ2-7,CASSTLLGEGYEQYF
TRBV5-1,NA,TRBJ1-4,CASSRAGEDEKLFF
TRBV3-1/TRBV3-2,NA,TRBJ1-1,CASRGIGAGSVGTEAFF
TRBV30,NA,TRBJ2-1,CAWSVRANEQFF
TRBV7-5,NA,TRBJ1-1,CVRSPRRVVAEAFF
TRBV27,NA,TRBJ1-1,CASSQGGEFTEAFF
TRBV6-5,NA,TRBJ1-1,CASNGQVNTEAFF
TRBV19,NA,TRBJ2-3,CASRFGLAGAGDTQYF
TRBV19,NA,TRBJ2-1,CASSMASGSIEQFF
TRBV5-4,NA,TRBJ1-3,CASSDGNTIYF
TRBV10-2,once,TRBJ1-3,CASKSQQGGTSGNTIYF
TRBV25-1,NA,TRBJ1-6,CASSEPNRGRSPLHF
TRBV4-1,NA,TRBJ1-2,CASNAEQASGYGYTF
TRBV15,NA,TRBJ2-7,CATSSLGAYEQYF
TRBV6-6,NA,TRBJ2-2,CASSLSRQGLNTGELFF
TRBV15,NA,TRBJ1-1,CATSRLQGTEAFF
TRBV29-1,NA,TRBJ1-1,CSALSPTYTEAFF
TRBV10-3,NA,TRBJ2-2,CAISGTSGRLGFDAGELFF
TRBV29-1,once,TRBJ1-3,CSVRGQVSGNTIYF
TRBV29-1,NA,TRBJ1-2,CSVQGEGGAANYGYTF
TRBV5-1,NA,TRBJ1-5,CASRSSKTLPHQPQHF
TRBV7-3,NA,TRBJ2-2,CASSTRLAGPGELFF
TRBV5-6,NA,TRBJ2-7,CASSLGTGGPYEQYF
TRBV6-5,NA,TRBJ2-3,CASSSRGLATDTQYF
TRBV7-9,NA,TRBJ2-2,CASSNPVNTGELFF
TRBV4-1,NA,TRBJ2-1,CASSQGGPSNNEQFF
TRBV5-1,NA,TRBJ1-3,CASSLAGGSYGNTIYF
TRBV19,NA,TRBJ1-1,CASSIGLKNTEAFF
TRBV7-9,NA,TRBJ2-4,CASSLPTELAKNIQYF
TRBV6-6,NA,TRBJ2-7,CASSYSIYEQYF
TRBV10-3,once,TRBJ1-2,CAISELEGAGGYTF
TRBV11-2,NA,TRBJ2-7,CASSPGTGPTYEQYF
TRBV18,NA,TRBJ1-5,CASSQFGTGGAGNQPQHF
TRBV13,NA,TRBJ1-1,CASSSPFIAPNTEAFF
TRBV19,NA,TRBJ2-1,CASSILARDNEQFF
TRBV4-1,NA,TRBJ1-1,CASSQVTGTTEAFF
TRBV7-8,NA,TRBJ2-2,CASSLVGAPNTGELFF